The clone carrying this T cell receptor (beta chain) was recorded a few times. The target antigen is unknown. The use of a sample-barcoded 5' primer and a J-beta primer mix characterized a second PCR of roughly 6 to 11 cycles. TCRdb processed the 5' RACE reads anew with MiXCR; each CDR3 protein has one entry. Of some 640,000 distinct CDR3 sequences listed, about half were seen once; the top ten hold 25% to 35%. The CDR3 loop spans 14 amino acids. CDR1 MGHDK and CDR2 SYGVNS come from the germline V gene. V gave up 2 bases and J gave up 4 bases, with 12 bases separating them. This sample was taken from a study of blood T cells in healthy people across ages. General study findings and limits: Diversity of TCR beta correlated strongly with naive T cell percentage.

Sequencing was done on a sample of blood. This chain connects TRBV25-1 to TRBJ2-7; D is tentatively TRBD1 or TRBD2 (6 bases each). This clonotype was sampled from a woman aged 60 to 75 in good health. CDR3 bases: TGTGCCAGCAGTGAAGGGGGCGGGACGTACGAGCAGTACTTC. Amino acids: CASSEGGGTYEQYF.